The rows below give T cell receptor beta chains drawn from one sample of a study of shared clonotypes between healthy human individuals. Method: immunoSEQ multiplex PCR; TCRdb's copy keeps in-frame clones and lacks some. The sample shows roughly 2,300,000 clones, 92% of them seen only once. The material sequenced was naive CD4+ T cells from PBMCs. Source of these receptors: a man between 18 and 35 years old in good health. Some clones in this sample may be carry-over from other donors' samples. Both conserved end residues are part of each CDR3.

j_call v_call cdr3_aa
TRBJ2-2 TRBV6-1 CASKIAGGPGELFF
TRBJ2-3 TRBV5-6 CASSFGNTQYF
TRBJ2-7 TRBV10-2 CASRLGGAYEQYF
TRBJ1-1 TRBV7-9 CASSLGTGGSEAFF
TRBJ2-3 TRBV27 CASSLPVDTQYF
TRBJ2-3 TRBV27 CASSLRGADTQYF
TRBJ1-2 TRBV2 CASTTQTGAYYGYTF
TRBJ1-4 TRBV28 CASSLSGPQEKLFF
TRBJ1-1 TRBV27 CASSFSRRIRDTEAFF
TRBJ1-5 TRBV6-1 CASTAGGWINQPQHF
TRBJ2-7 TRBV18 CASSPLPNLSSYEQYF
TRBJ2-1 TRBV1 CTSTTPGDDRENYNEQFF
TRBJ2-7 TRBV6-5 CASSYSRGTYEQYF
TRBJ1-4 TRBV13 CASSLITGQGNEKLFF
TRBJ2-3 TRBV7-2 CASSLEASGVGHRGTQYF
TRBJ2-5 TRBV5-4 CASSPTSKSTETQYF
TRBJ2-5 TRBV15 CATSRGQETQYF
TRBJ1-2 TRBV18 CASSPQGQGGYTF
TRBJ1-5 TRBV2 CASSEGLNQPQHF
TRBJ2-4 TRBV11-2 CASSSRDARTHTKNIQYF
TRBJ2-7 TRBV5-4 CASSGRQGTYEQYF
TRBJ2-5 TRBV18 CASSPGQGMETQYF
TRBJ2-7 TRBV7-8 CASSAAHEQYF
TRBJ2-1 TRBV4-1 CASSQYQRDDNEQFF
TRBJ1-2 TRBV15 CATSRDTRGLYTF
TRBJ1-4 TRBV6-5 CASSRTGGSEKLFF
TRBJ1-2 TRBV29-1 CSVEDRVYGYTF
TRBJ2-3 TRBV23-1 CASSQTTISDTQYF
TRBJ2-3 TRBV18 CASAPKVQGSSTDTQYF
TRBJ2-7 TRBV6-1 CASRATLFGDYEQYF
TRBJ2-3 TRBV9 CASSVGRTSGSADTQYF
TRBJ2-3 TRBV11-3 CASSFTWENTQYF
TRBJ2-5 TRBV5-4 CASSFQETQYF
TRBJ2-7 TRBV4-2 CASSQVRGYEQYF
TRBJ1-5 TRBV28 CASSPGWGNQPQHF
TRBJ2-1 TRBV27 CASSMDRTYNEQFF
TRBJ2-7 TRBV6-4 CASSGDRVYEQYF
TRBJ1-1 TRBV29-1 CSVVRDRGNTEAFF
TRBJ1-2 TRBV5-6 CASSFPTGNFDGYTF
TRBJ1-1 TRBV29-1 CSVDAGRNTEAFF
TRBJ1-1 TRBV30 CAWSPGTGAFF
TRBJ1-1 TRBV7-3 CASSLTGGSGTEAFF
TRBJ2-7 TRBV28 CASFPGRFPYEQYF
TRBJ2-1 TRBV6-6 CASSQGAGGGYNEQFF